A single sample is the source of the 17 T cell receptor beta chains below, sequenced in a study of lymphopenia after photon versus proton radiotherapy. Sequencing used immunoSEQ multiplex PCR; TCRdb keeps in-frame clones, though not all of them. This sample yields around 70,000 clones, of which approximately 90% are seen a single time; approximately 2% belongs to the top ten. The material sequenced was peripheral blood, taken from a patient treated with photon-based radiotherapy. These receptors originate from a woman aged 40 to 50 with cholangiocarcinoma.

The chain is built from TRBV30 and TRBJ1-4, with D perhaps matching TRBD1 (6 bases). The germline V and J ends were trimmed by 3 bases and 7 bases, with 15 bases remaining between them. In germline, CDR1 is GTSNPN, CDR2 SVGIG (reference sequence). This CDR3 region has 14 residues. The CDR3 sequence: CAWRGRGLGEKLFF. CDR3 DNA sequence: TGTGCCTGGAGAGGGAGGGGGTTGGGTGAAAAACTGTTTTTT.

V is TRBV10-3 and J is TRBJ2-7, with 7 bases aligning to TRBD1. The CDR3 is 14 amino acids. V lost 3 bases, J lost 6 bases, and 8 bases stayed unmatched. Germline V CDR1 and CDR2: ENHRY, SYGVKD. As DNA, the CDR3 is TGTGCCATCAGTGACCCCCGACAGGGCCCCGAGCAGTACTTC. Amino acid sequence: CAISDPRQGPEQYF.

The genes are TRBV6-1 and TRBJ1-2, with D perhaps TRBD1 (6 bases). Trimming removed 7 bases at V and 4 bases at J, with 19 bases between. The CDR3 runs 15 residues. The germline V gene encodes CDR1 MNHNS and CDR2 SASEGT. CDR3: CASNDGGRVGYGYTF. The CDR3, as DNA: TGTGCCAGCAACGACGGGGGCAGGGTGGGCTATGGCTACACCTTC.

The chain couples TRBV6-1 to TRBJ1-1; D gene ambiguous. Germline V CDR1 and CDR2: MNHNS, SASEGT. The CDR3 loop spans 14 amino acids. Deletions cut 4 bases from V and 2 bases from J, with 11 bases between. The CDR3 region is CASSVEVGNTEAFF. In nucleotides, the CDR3 is TGTGCCAGCAGTGTGGAGGTAGGCAACACTGAAGCTTTCTTT.

V gene TRBV5-1 combines with J gene TRBJ2-7; D call uncertain. V lost 4 bases and J 2 bases, leaving 7 bases between the germline ends. The CDR3 runs 12 residues. Germline V gene data show CDR1 as SGHRS and CDR2 as YFSETQ. The CDR3 sequence: CASSRPAYEQYF. The CDR3 DNA reads as TGCGCCAGCAGCCGGCCGGCCTACGAGCAGTACTTC.

This CDR3 reads CASSSRIGGQPQHF. CDR3 nucleotide sequence: TGTGCCAGCAGCTCCCGGATTGGGGGGCAGCCCCAGCATTTT. This chain uses TRBV6-5 with TRBJ1-5; maybe TRBD1 (5 bases). The CDR3 sequence is 14 residues long. Germline V gene sequence: CDR1 MNHEY, CDR2 SVGAGI. V was pared by 6 bases and J by 7 bases, with 16 bases between.

This rearrangement joins TRBV7-2 to TRBJ1-5, with D possibly TRBD1 on 6 matching bases. This CDR3 spans 17 amino acids. Per the germline V gene, CDR1 is SGHTA and CDR2 is FQGNSA. V was cut by 2 bases and J by 0 bases, with 14 bases left in between. CDR3 DNA: TGTGCCAGCAGCTTAACAGGGTACGGCTATAGCAATCAGCCCCAGCATTTT. It yields the protein CASSLTGYGYSNQPQHF.

The rearrangement uses TRBV19 and TRBJ1-1, with 7 bases matching TRBD1. The junction had 16 bases not matched to a gene; V was cut back by 10 bases and J by 2 bases. This CDR3 has 16 amino acids. Per germline, CDR1 LNHDA and CDR2 SQIVND (reference sequence). The CDR3 protein is CATTREVGTANTEAFF. CDR3 coding DNA: TGTGCCACCACAAGAGAGGTCGGGACAGCTAACACTGAAGCTTTCTTT.

This rearrangement joins TRBV25-1 to TRBJ2-5; 8 bases match TRBD1. Germline-derived CDR1 and CDR2 are MGHDK and SYGVNS. The CDR3 sequence is 13 residues long. The ends lost 5 bases at V and 2 bases at J; junction bases unmatched: 1. CDR3 DNA sequence: TGTGCCAGCAGTTGGGACAGGCAAGAGACCCAGTACTTC. Protein sequence: CASSWDRQETQYF. Complete variable domain (other parts from reference TRBV25-1 and TRBJ2-5): EADIYQTPRYLVIGTGKKITLECSQTMGHDKMYWYQQDPGMELHLIHYSYGVNSTEKGDLSSESTVSRIRTEHFPLTLESARPSHTSQYLCASSWDRQETQYFGPGTRLLVL.

The genes are TRBV27 and TRBJ2-2; the D is unclear. Germline assignment: CDR1 MNHEY and CDR2 SMNVEV (reference sequence). The V and J ends lost 4 bases and 5 bases respectively, with 11 bases between them. There are 14 residues in the CDR3. CDR3 sequence reads: CASSSGGKTGELFF. Here the CDR3 DNA reads TGTGCCAGCAGTTCCGGCGGTAAAACCGGGGAGCTGTTTTTT.

The chain recombines TRBV21-1 with TRBJ2-7; whether TRBD2, the table's D call, matches the DNA was not checked. TRBV21-1 has pseudogene status. This CDR3 region has 17 residues. The CDR3 spells CASSKRRAAVLLYEQYF. The CDR3 DNA is TGTGCCAGCAGCAAAAGGAGGGCAGCGGTCTTACTCTACGAGCAGTACTTC.

This chain uses TRBV28 with TRBJ2-7; no clear D gene. The CDR3 contains 12 residues. V was trimmed by 6 bases and J by 12 bases, leaving 18 bases between them. CDR1 is MDHEN, CDR2 SYDVKM, per germline. Written as DNA, the CDR3 is TGTGCCAGCAGGACTCCTAAAGAGCAACCGTACTTC. Protein: CASRTPKEQPYF.

The V gene is TRBV19, the J gene TRBJ1-1; 9 bases align to TRBD1. The CDR3 sequence is 14 residues long. V shed 7 bases and J 5 bases; nucleotides not matched to a gene: 8. Germline CDR1 is LNHDA and CDR2 is SQIVND (reference sequence). The CDR3 here is CASNPIDRGTEAFF. The CDR3, as DNA: TGTGCCAGTAACCCTATCGACAGGGGGACTGAAGCTTTCTTT.

V gene TRBV28 combines with J gene TRBJ1-5; D is possibly TRBD1 (5 bases). The CDR3 sequence is 15 residues long. Germline CDR1 reads MDHEN; CDR2 reads SYDVKM. Trimming removed 5 bases at V and 7 bases at J, with 18 bases between. As DNA, the CDR3 is TGTGCCAGCAGTGGACCCCGGCCACAGGAGCAGCCCCAGCATTTT. This encodes CASSGPRPQEQPQHF. Drawing the rest from reference TRBV28 and TRBJ1-5, the complete variable domain is DVKVTQSSRYLVKRTGEKVFLECVQDMDHENMFWYRQDPGLGLRLIYFSYDVKMKEKGDIPEGYSVSREKKERFSLILESASTNQTSMYLCASSGPRPQEQPQHFGDGTRLSIL.

V gene TRBV5-1 combines with J gene TRBJ1-1; a weak D match, TRBD1 (5 bases). The CDR3 is 13 residues long. Germline-derived CDR1 and CDR2 are SGHRS and YFSETQ. Trimming took off 0 bases at V and 5 bases at J, with 8 bases between the two ends. This CDR3 reads CASSLGQKTEAFF. CDR3 DNA sequence: TGCGCCAGCAGCTTGGGACAGAAGACTGAAGCTTTCTTT.

V is TRBV7-2 and J is TRBJ2-7, with TRBD1 as a possible D gene (6 bases). The CDR3 has 16 amino acids. Germline V CDR1 and CDR2: SGHTA, FQGNSA. The V end was cut by 5 bases, the J end by 4 bases, with 21 bases between. CDR3 residues: CASSPTGTTGRYEQYF. The CDR3 region has the DNA TGTGCCAGCAGCCCGACCGGAACGACAGGACGGTACGAGCAGTACTTC.

The genes are TRBV28 and TRBJ1-1; 7 bases are shared with TRBD1. The length of the CDR3 is 14 residues. The germline CDR1 and CDR2 sequences are MDHEN and SYDVKM. The V gene end was trimmed by 6 bases and the J gene end by 4 bases; junction bases not matched to a gene: 8. CDR3 sequence (DNA): TGTGCCAGCAGGCCTGGGGCAGGGGGCACTGAAGCTTTCTTT. Amino acids: CASRPGAGGTEAFF.